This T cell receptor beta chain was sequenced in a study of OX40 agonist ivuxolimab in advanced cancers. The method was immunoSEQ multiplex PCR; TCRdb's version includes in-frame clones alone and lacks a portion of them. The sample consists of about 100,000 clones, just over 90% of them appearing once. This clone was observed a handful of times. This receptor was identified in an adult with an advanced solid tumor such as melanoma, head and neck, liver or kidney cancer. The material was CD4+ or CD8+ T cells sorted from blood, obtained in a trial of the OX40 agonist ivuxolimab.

The CDR3 reads CASSRQPGQNQPQHF. CDR3 DNA sequence: TGCGCCAGCAGCAGACAACCGGGACAGAATCAGCCCCAGCATTTT. This chain links TRBV5-1 with TRBJ1-5; 7 nucleotides line up with TRBD1. The CDR3 is 15 residues long. Germline CDR1 and CDR2: SGHRS and YFSETQ. V lost 4 bases to trimming and J lost 4 bases; unmatched junction nucleotides: 8.